This entry concerns a single T cell receptor beta chain. Antigen unknown. The data were taken from a study of T cells in Graves' hyperthyroidism and ophthalmopathy. Notes on the study in general: In the analysis, a 13 V-J model separated ophthalmopathy from stable hyperthyroidism.

Germline CDR1 reads SGHTA; CDR2 reads FQGTGA. The CDR3 runs 12 residues. Trimming removed 1 base at V and 10 bases at J, with 8 bases between. From RNA transcripts, TCR beta CDR3 regions were amplified. The HTBI primer set served for first-round RT-PCR of the TCR CDR3. Via MiXCR, TCRdb re-called the multiplex PCR reads, giving one row per CDR3 protein. The table records some 490,000 distinct CDR3 sequences, about 20% of them present only once. Material for sequencing was blood. This chain joins TRBV7-3 and TRBJ2-1, with TRBD2 as a possible D gene (5 bases). The TCR sequence derives from a woman in her 70s with Graves' ophthalmopathy. CDR3 DNA sequence: TGTGCCAGCAGCTTAAGCGCGGGCGAGCAGTTCTTC. Translating gives CASSLSAGEQFF.